This TCR beta chain was obtained from a study of T cells after yellow fever vaccination. Via MiXCR, TCRdb re-called the 5' RACE reads, giving one row per CDR3 protein. The sample has tens of thousands of distinct CDR3 sequences, more than 5.5% seen once. This clonotype was seen only a few times. This CDR3 has 11 amino acids. Trimming shortened V by 10 bases and J by 8 bases, and 12 bases separated the two germline ends. The germline V gene has CDR1 MNHEY and CDR2 SVGEGT. The chain carries TRBV6-2 or TRBV6-3 and TRBJ2-1, with D unclear. The sample was CD8+ T cells sorted from PBMCs, taken roughly 10 days after the first yellow fever vaccination. The clonotype comes from a man aged 18 to 35 who received the YFV17D yellow fever vaccine. Written as DNA, the CDR3 is TGTGCCACCCGTGCCGGAGATGAGCAGTTCTTC. This translates into CATRAGDEQFF.